This paragraph covers one T cell receptor beta chain sequence. This specimen belongs to a study of regulatory T cells in long-lasting Graves disease. According to the study, TCR beta libraries were built with iRepertoire HTBI primers and CDR3-region Arm-PCR. TCRdb used MiXCR to reprocess the multiplex PCR reads, holding one entry per CDR3 protein. The profile covers around 420,000 distinct CDR3 sequences, with about 15% appearing a single time and roughly 8% taken by the ten largest. The time point: newly diagnosed GD, antithyroid drugs for less than 3 months. Preparation of the TCR library used RNA extracted from PBMCs. The CDR3 consists of 14 residues. Per the germline V gene, CDR1 is MNHNS and CDR2 is SASEGT. The V gene lost 4 bases and the J gene lost 4 bases, with 10 bases spanning the gap. The same sample was also studied in work on T cells in Graves' hyperthyroidism and ophthalmopathy. From that study: The authors deemed Graves' hyperthyroidism stable absent ophthalmopathy progression within 18 months.

This sequence joins TRBV6-1 and TRBJ2-2, with D uncertain. The sequence was collected from a middle-aged woman with Graves disease. The sample was peripheral blood mononuclear cells (PBMCs), taken at new diagnosis, from a patient treated with antithyroid drugs. The CDR3 DNA reads TGTGCCAGCAGTGTTTACCCCGGCACCGGGGAGCTGTTTTTT. Residues: CASSVYPGTGELFF.